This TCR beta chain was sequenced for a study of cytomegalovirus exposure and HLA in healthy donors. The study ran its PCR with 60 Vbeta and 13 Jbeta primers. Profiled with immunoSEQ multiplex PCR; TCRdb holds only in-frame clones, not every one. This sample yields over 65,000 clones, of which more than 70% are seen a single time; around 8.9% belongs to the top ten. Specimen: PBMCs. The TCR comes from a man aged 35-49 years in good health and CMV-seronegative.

As DNA, the CDR3 is TGTGCCAGTACTACAGGGGGCTCAAACTCCTACGAGCAGTACTTC. Residues: CASTTGGSNSYEQYF. The chain carries TRBV28 and TRBJ2-7, with 9 bases matching TRBD1. Germline V gene data show CDR1 as MDHEN and CDR2 as SYDVKM. The CDR3 is 15 residues long. The J segment lost 0 bases and the V segment lost 9 bases, leaving 9 bases of the junction unmatched.